This record concerns one TCR beta chain sequence. Its antigen is unidentified. Assay used: immunoSEQ multiplex PCR; TCRdb lists only in-frame clones, some missing. The sample comprises around 80,000 clones, around 81% of which are singletons, and 15% to 20% rests with the top ten. The sample is drawn from a study of T cells in localized non-small cell lung cancer. Study-wide results and limits: Prolonged overall survival went with higher T cell density in the blood. For the top 100 tumor clones, a median roughly 53 also appeared in adjacent lung.

The receptor's source is a man between 40 and 70 years old with stage II squamous cell lung carcinoma. Sequencing used PBMCs, obtained before any cancer treatment.

The CDR3 DNA reads as TGTGCCAGCAGCGCTTACAGGGAGAGCTATGGCTACACCTTC. This codes for CASSAYRESYGYTF. The V gene is TRBV5-5, the J gene TRBJ1-2, with D perhaps TRBD1 (6 bases). Trimming removed 4 bases at V and 4 bases at J, with 14 bases between. Per the germline V gene, CDR1 is SGHKS and CDR2 is YYEKEE (reference sequence). CDR3 size: 14 residues.